Given below is one TCR beta chain in context. Its antigen is undetermined. Germline V lookup: CDR1 SGHTA, CDR2 FQGTGA. V was shortened by 9 bases and J by 7 bases, with 18 bases between the two germline ends. The CDR3 has 14 amino acids. The entry originates in a study of beta chain features in type 1 diabetes. Broader study findings: Patients with Type 1 diabetes showed moderately but significantly shorter TCRB CDR3s in all four CD4+ subsets.

Expressed TCRB transcripts were sequenced because the isolated RNA had all been reverse transcribed beforehand. Samples of naive, central memory and regulatory T cells yielded a mean of about 3.8 million reads. Clones were read by immunoSEQ multiplex PCR, and TCRdb kept only the in-frame ones, dropping some. The sample has roughly 350,000 clones; approximately 9.9% are singletons. Via the markers CD45RO/CCR7/CD25/CD127/CD95/CD27, stem cell-like memory, regulatory, central memory and naive CD4+ cells were sorted. The chain couples TRBV7-3 to TRBJ1-4, with D perhaps matching TRBD1 (5 bases). The sequence was obtained from a woman in her twenties or thirties in good health. Sequences were obtained from naive CD4+ T cells from blood. CDR3 residues: CARGGTGKSEKLFF. Written as DNA, the CDR3 is TGTGCCAGGGGGGGTACGGGGAAGAGTGAAAAACTGTTTTTT.